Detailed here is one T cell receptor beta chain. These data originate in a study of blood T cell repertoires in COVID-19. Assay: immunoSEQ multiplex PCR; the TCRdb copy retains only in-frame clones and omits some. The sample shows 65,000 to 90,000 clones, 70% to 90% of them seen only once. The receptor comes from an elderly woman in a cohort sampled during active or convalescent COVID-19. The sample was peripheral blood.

CDR3 in amino acids: CASSLRGQGGYGYTF. The CDR3 bases are TGTGCCAGCAGCCTCAGGGGGCAGGGGGGCTATGGCTACACCTTC. V is TRBV7-2 and J is TRBJ1-2; TRBD1 matches at 8 bases. The CDR3 spans 15 residues. V was clipped by 5 bases and J by 4 bases; unmatched bases: 9. Germline assignment: CDR1 SGHTA and CDR2 FQGNSA.